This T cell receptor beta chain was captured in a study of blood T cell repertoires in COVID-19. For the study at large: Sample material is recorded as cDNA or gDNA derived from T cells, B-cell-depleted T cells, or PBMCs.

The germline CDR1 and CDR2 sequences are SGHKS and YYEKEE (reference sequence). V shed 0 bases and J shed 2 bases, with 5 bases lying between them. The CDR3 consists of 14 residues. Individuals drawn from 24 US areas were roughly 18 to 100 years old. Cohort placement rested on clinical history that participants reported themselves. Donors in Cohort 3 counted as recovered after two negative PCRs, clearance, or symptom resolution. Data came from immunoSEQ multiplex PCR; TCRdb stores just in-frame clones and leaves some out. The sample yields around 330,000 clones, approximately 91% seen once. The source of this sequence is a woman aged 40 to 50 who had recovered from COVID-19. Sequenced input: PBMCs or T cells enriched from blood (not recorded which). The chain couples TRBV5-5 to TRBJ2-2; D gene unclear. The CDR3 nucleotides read TGTGCCAGCAGCTTGGGAGCTAACACCGGGGAGCTGTTTTTT. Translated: CASSLGANTGELFF.